The present T cell receptor beta chain was sequenced within a study of blood T cells in healthy people across ages (dated by TCRdb to the mid-2010s). For the study in its entirety: In model experiments, template switching captured roughly one uniquely barcoded TCR beta cDNA molecule for every two T cells. The donors were split into four age groups: young (average about 16 years), middle-aged (about 40), aged (approximately 60) and long-lived (under 85). Age-related changes in TCR beta repertoire diversity were measured in the study by deep sequencing normalized with unique cDNA molecular identifiers. Donors of different ages were randomly distributed across sequencing lanes to avoid experimental bias. Using the same blood draw, the study looked at two additional independent replicas of 1 million unique cDNA reads for two donors, one aged 18 to 30 and the other aged 80 or older. What the work shows at the level of the full study, not this receptor alone: Estimates of total diversity based on one million sequenced T cells were regarded as lower bounds and as underestimates. Compared with the aged group, the long-lived group had more naive CD4+ T cells, fewer expanded clones and increased TCR diversity, a pattern suggesting age selection. The percentage of naive T cells measured by flow cytometry correlated strongly with observed TCR beta diversity. Observed TCR beta diversity per million T cells fell roughly linearly with age, and a significant reduction was already apparent by age about 38. Conclusive comparison of naive and antigen-experienced compartments was prevented by the profiling of bulk unsorted PBMCs. Because the CMV infection status of the donors was unknown, age-related changes in expanded clonotypes may potentially have been confounded.

Only a few counts were recorded for this clonotype. Its target antigen remains unknown. It has no much larger one-base neighbor in the sample; base qualities were not kept. V gives up 4 bases and J gives up 0 bases, and the segment between their germline ends measures 16 bases. The CDR3 measures 15 amino acids from cysteine to phenylalanine. Only CDR3 DNA remains: 45 bases, in frame from the first base. The germline V gene (reference sequence) specifies DFQATT as CDR1 and SNEGSKA as CDR2. The 39 donors, aged roughly 6 to 95 years, were systemically healthy Caucasian individuals from Russia. Each donor gave ten milliliters of peripheral blood, collected into EDTA-treated Vacutainer tubes. Ficoll-Paque density-gradient centrifugation was used to isolate PBMCs, with at least 7 million obtained per sample. Trizol reagent was used to extract total RNA from PBMCs, with at least 5.5 micrograms per sample. The percentages of naive CD45RAhigh/CD27high T cells were determined by flow cytometry on a PBMC aliquot from every donor.

The library relied on 5' RACE. These reads were obtained on an Illumina HiSeq 2500. A second PCR of roughly 7 to 11 cycles was performed with a sample-barcoded 5' primer and a J-beta primer mix. Each TCR beta cDNA molecule received a unique molecular identifier from a template-switch 5' adaptor carrying 12 random nucleotides. At least 2.5 million CDR3-containing paired-end reads were obtained from each sample. First-strand cDNA synthesis was performed from all RNA using the Mint cDNA synthesis kit, with priming by a TRBC-specific oligonucleotide. Following uracil-DNA glycosylase treatment, a first 18-cycle PCR with universal primers M1SS and BC2_uni_R was performed on all cDNA. As for the authors' bioinformatics: Each sample was normalized by randomly selecting 1 million high-quality reads, each carrying a distinct molecular identifier. Instead of being binned into consensus sequences, reads that shared molecular identifiers were thrown out. MiTCR, run with a Q25 quality threshold and the strictest error-elimination algorithm, handled CDR3 identification, clonotype clustering and error correction. A nonparametric unseen species model with Euler transformation was used to estimate a lower bound on total TCR beta diversity. Using fastp trimming at Q25 and MiXCR clonotype assembly, TCRdb reanalyzed the public sequencing data and kept in-frame beta chains. Records with the same CDR3 protein are collapsed into one entry carrying the most frequent genes and DNA. These V and J calls originate from TCRdb's pipeline instead of the authors' own analysis. Present in this sample are around 800,000 distinct CDR3 sequences, roughly 50% of which were seen just once. In total, the top ten clones hold about 38% of the sample.

The sequence came from a man aged 80 or over in good health. Rearrangement joined TRBV20-1 to TRBJ2-7, with the D gene not clear enough to name. Material: blood. CDR3 reads: CSAISRASSSYEQYF. The nucleotides read TGCAGTGCTATCTCCCGTGCGAGCAGCTCCTACGAGCAGTACTTC.